This T cell receptor beta chain was profiled in a study of blood T cell repertoires in COVID-19. This CDR3 region has 14 residues. The ends lost 5 bases at V and 4 bases at J; junction bases unmatched: 8. Germline CDR1 SQVTM, CDR2 ANQGSEA. The table came from immunoSEQ multiplex PCR; TCRdb's copy has only in-frame clones and leaves some out. The sample yields over 250,000 clones, approximately 78% seen once. Input material: PBMCs or T cells enriched from blood (not recorded which). The chain recombines TRBV29-1 with TRBJ1-1; 9 bases align to TRBD1. This sequence was found in a man between 35 and 55 years old who had been exposed to COVID-19. The chain's CDR3 is CSVHRQGVTTEAFF. CDR3 nucleotide sequence: TGCAGCGTTCATCGACAGGGGGTTACCACTGAAGCTTTCTTT.